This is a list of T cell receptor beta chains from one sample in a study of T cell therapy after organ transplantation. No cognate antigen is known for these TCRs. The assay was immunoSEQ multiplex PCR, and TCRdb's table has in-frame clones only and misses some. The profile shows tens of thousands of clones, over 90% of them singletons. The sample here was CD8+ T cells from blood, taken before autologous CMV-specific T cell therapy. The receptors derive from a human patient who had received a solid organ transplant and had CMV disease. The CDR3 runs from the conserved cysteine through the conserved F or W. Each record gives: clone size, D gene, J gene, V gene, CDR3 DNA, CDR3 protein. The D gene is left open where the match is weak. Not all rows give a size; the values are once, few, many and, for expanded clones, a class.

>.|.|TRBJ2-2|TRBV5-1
TGCGCCAGCAGCTTGGGGGACCAGGTCGGGGAGCTGTTTTTT
CASSLGDQVGELFF
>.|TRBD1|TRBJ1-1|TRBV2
TGTGCCAGTAGCCTGGGACAGCCTTTGAACACTGAAGCTTTCTTT
CASSLGQPLNTEAFF
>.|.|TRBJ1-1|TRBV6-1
TGTGCCAGCAGTGAATCGGGGATGAACACTGAAGCTTTCTTT
CASSESGMNTEAFF
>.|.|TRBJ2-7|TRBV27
TGTGCCAGCAGTTTGCGTCAGTTCTACGAGCAGTACTTC
CASSLRQFYEQYF
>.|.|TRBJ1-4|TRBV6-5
TGTGCCAGCAGTCGGACAGCGGCTAATGAAAAACTGTTTTTT
CASSRTAANEKLFF
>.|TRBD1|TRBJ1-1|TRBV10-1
TGCGCCAGCAGTGACCACAGGGGTAGGATGAACACTGAAGCTTTCTTT
CASSDHRGRMNTEAFF
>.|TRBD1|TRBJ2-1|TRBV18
TGTGCCAGCTCACCAACAGGGGGAACTTACAATGAGCAGTTCTTC
CASSPTGGTYNEQFF
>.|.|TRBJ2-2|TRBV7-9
TGTGCCAGCAGCTTAGGATCGGGGCGGAACACCGGGGAGCTGTTTTTT
CASSLGSGRNTGELFF
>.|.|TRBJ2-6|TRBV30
TGTGCCTGGAGTTGGGTGTTCTCTGGGGCCAACGTCCTGACTTTC
CAWSWVFSGANVLTF
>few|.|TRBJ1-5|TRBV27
TGTGCCAGCAGTTTATCACTCGGGGCCAATCAGCCCCAGCATTTT
CASSLSLGANQPQHF
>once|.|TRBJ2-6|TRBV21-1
TGTGCCAGCAGCACAGAGGAGGGGGCCAACGTCCTGACTTTC
CASSTEEGANVLTF
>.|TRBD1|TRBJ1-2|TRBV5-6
TGTGCCACCGGACCGGGACAGGGGTCCTATGGCTACACCTTC
CATGPGQGSYGYTF
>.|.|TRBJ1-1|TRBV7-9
TGTGCCAGCAGCCCCCAAGGAACTGAAGCTTTCTTT
CASSPQGTEAFF
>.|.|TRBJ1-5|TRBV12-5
TGTGCTAGTGGTTTGGGAGTTAGCAATCAGCCCCAGCATTTT
CASGLGVSNQPQHF